The 17 T cell receptor beta chains below were found in one sample sequenced in a study of cytomegalovirus exposure and HLA in healthy donors. PCR employed 60 Vbeta and 13 Jbeta primers. The protocol was immunoSEQ multiplex PCR, while the TCRdb copy is restricted to in-frame clones and leaves out a portion. The sample contains 78,000 or so clones, approximately 88% of which appear only once. Sequencing used PBMCs. These receptors were obtained from a woman between 45 and 65 years old in good health and CMV-seronegative.

The rearrangement joins TRBV4-1 to TRBJ1-2, with 9 positions matching TRBD1. CDR3 length equals 16 residues. Germline V gives CDR1 MGHRA, CDR2 YSYEKL. Trimming cost V 2 bases and J 7 bases; bases outside gene matches: 11. CDR3 sequence: CASSQPGQGWSIGYTF. CDR3 sequence (DNA): TGCGCCAGCAGCCAACCGGGACAGGGATGGTCGATTGGCTACACCTTC.

The gene calls are TRBV9 and TRBJ2-1; D uncertain. The V and J ends lost 0 bases and 0 bases respectively, with 4 bases between them. Germline CDR1 SGDLS, CDR2 YYNGEE. This CDR3 has 14 residues. This chain's CDR3 is CASSVAGSYNEQFF. As DNA, the CDR3 is TGTGCCAGCAGCGTAGCGGGCTCCTACAATGAGCAGTTCTTC.

The chain is built from TRBV7-2 and TRBJ1-2, with 8 bases that match TRBD1. V lost 5 bases and J lost 4; bases outside the gene matches: 15. Germline CDR1 and CDR2: SGHTA and FQGNSA. The CDR3 has 17 residues. CDR3: CASSPKGAGGAGYGYTF. CDR3 in DNA: TGTGCCAGCAGCCCCAAGGGGGCAGGGGGCGCCGGCTATGGCTACACCTTC.

In its sample, this clone was seen once. The chain is built from TRBV7-3 and TRBJ1-2, with 10 bases matching TRBD1. The ends lost 2 bases at V and 6 bases at J; junction bases unmatched: 3. Per germline, CDR1 SGHTA and CDR2 FQGTGA. CDR3 length equals 14 residues. The CDR3 sequence is CASSLGTGEDGYTF. CDR3 in DNA: TGTGCCAGCAGCTTAGGGACAGGGGAGGATGGCTACACCTTC.

The rearrangement links TRBV9 to TRBJ1-2; tentative D call: TRBD1 (5 bases). V lost 8 bases to trimming and J lost 4 bases, with 15 bases between them. CDR3 length: 13 residues. Germline CDR1 is SGDLS and CDR2 is YYNGEE. As DNA, the CDR3 is TGTGCCAGTAAGGGGTGGCAGGCCTATGGCTACACCTTC. Residues: CASKGWQAYGYTF.

The chain combines TRBV5-1 with TRBJ2-1; maybe TRBD1 (5 bases). Trimming removed 3 bases from V and 8 bases from J, with 18 bases in between. Germline values: CDR1 SGHRS, CDR2 YFSETQ. The CDR3 runs 15 residues. The CDR3: CASSSVGGALYEQFF. CDR3 nucleotide sequence: TGCGCCAGCAGCTCGGTGGGTGGGGCCCTCTATGAGCAGTTCTTC. Supplemented by reference TRBV5-1 and TRBJ2-1, the full variable domain reads KAGVTQTPRYLIKTRGQQVTLSCSPISGHRSVSWYQQTPGQGLQFLFEYFSETQRNKGNFPGRFSGRQFSNSRSEMNVSTLELGDSALYLCASSSVGGALYEQFFGPGTRLTVL.

This clone was seen a few times. The CDR3 here is CASSPALRGRFVEQFF. CDR3 nucleotide sequence: TGCGCCAGCAGCCCCGCCCTTAGGGGGCGCTTTGTTGAGCAGTTCTTC. The rearrangement joins TRBV5-1 to TRBJ2-1; 7 bases align to TRBD1. Germline V gives CDR1 SGHRS, CDR2 YFSETQ. V was pared by 4 bases and J by 9 bases, with 16 bases of the junction left unmatched. This CDR3 comprises 16 residues.

The chain couples TRBV4-1 to TRBJ2-2; 8 positions agree with TRBD1. The germline V gene has CDR1 MGHRA and CDR2 YSYEKL. The CDR3 is 16 amino acids. The V segment lost 6 bases and the J segment 4 bases; nucleotides outside the gene matches: 10. CDR3 in amino acids: CASSPMWGTGTGELFF. CDR3 nucleotides: TGCGCCAGCAGTCCAATGTGGGGGACAGGCACCGGGGAGCTGTTTTTT.

This chain links TRBV7-3 with TRBJ2-1; 7 bases are a match to TRBD2. Germline trimming cut 3 bases from V and 5 bases from J; bases unmatched to any gene: 10. The CDR3 has 16 amino acids. Germline V gene data show CDR1 as SGHTA and CDR2 as FQGTGA. The CDR3 DNA reads TGTGCCAGCAGCTTGAAGCTAGCGGCCCCCAACAATGAGCAGTTCTTC. It specifies CASSLKLAAPNNEQFF. Full variable domain (rest looked up from reference TRBV7-3 and TRBJ2-1): GAGVSQTPSNKVTEKGKYVELRCDPISGHTALYWYRQSLGQGPEFLIYFQGTGAADDSGLPNDRFFAVRPEGSVSTLKIQRTERGDSAVYLCASSLKLAAPNNEQFFGPGTRLTVL.

This chain connects TRBV2 to TRBJ2-1, with 7 bases aligning to TRBD1. This CDR3 has 12 amino acids. The germline V gene encodes CDR1 SNHLY and CDR2 FYNNEI. V gave up 8 bases and J gave up 10 bases; unmatched junction bases: 8. The CDR3 DNA is TGTGCCAGCTCTACTCCGACAGGGGAGCAGTTCTTC. This sequence encodes CASSTPTGEQFF. The full variable domain, rest sourced from reference TRBV2 and TRBJ2-1, is EPEVTQTPSHQVTQMGQEVILRCVPISNHLYFYWYRQILGQKVEFLVSFYNNEISEKSEIFDDQFSVERPDGSNFTLKIRSTKLEDSAMYFCASSTPTGEQFFGPGTRLTVL.

The V and J genes are TRBV7-3 and TRBJ2-2; the match to TRBD1 covers 7 bases. The CDR3 is 12 amino acids. Germline V gives CDR1 SGHTA, CDR2 FQGTGA. Trimming cost V 9 bases and J 6 bases; bases outside gene matches: 4. The CDR3 sequence is CASRQGPGELFF. CDR3 DNA sequence: TGTGCCAGTCGACAGGGTCCCGGGGAGCTGTTTTTT.

The J gene is TRBJ1-2, the V gene TRBV18; 10 bases fit TRBD1. Germline V gene data show CDR1 as KGHSH and CDR2 as LQKENI. The CDR3 extends over 16 amino acids. The J segment lost 3 bases and the V segment lost 4 bases, leaving 8 bases of the junction unmatched. This CDR3 is CASSQQDRGLYYGYTF. CDR3 DNA: TGTGCCAGCTCACAACAAGACAGGGGGCTGTACTATGGCTACACCTTC.

The V gene is TRBV5-1, the J gene TRBJ2-7; TRBD1 matches 10 bases. CDR3 length: 13 amino acids. The V and J ends lost 3 bases and 6 bases, in that order; junction bases with no gene match: 3. Per the germline V gene, CDR1 is SGHRS and CDR2 is YFSETQ. CDR3 nucleotides: TGCGCCAGCAGCTCGACAGGGGGCAGCGAGCAGTACGTC. This sequence encodes CASSSTGGSEQYV.

The rearrangement joins TRBV27 to TRBJ2-7; D is perhaps TRBD2 (6 bases). The CDR3 is 14 amino acids. Germline V gives CDR1 MNHEY, CDR2 SMNVEV (reference sequence). Trimming took off 3 bases at V and 3 bases at J, with 12 bases between the two ends. CDR3 in DNA: TGTGCCAGCAGTTTTTCCGGGGGTAACTACGAGCAGTACTTC. It translates to CASSFSGGNYEQYF.

The V gene is TRBV6-1, the J gene TRBJ2-5, with a possible D match to TRBD2 (8 bases). The V gene lost 0 bases and the J gene lost 6 bases, with 20 bases spanning the gap. The CDR3 is 17 amino acids. CDR1 and CDR2 (germline): MNHNS, SASEGT. The CDR3 sequence is CASSEAEGAGGQQTQYF. The DNA for the CDR3 is TGTGCCAGCAGTGAAGCGGAGGGGGCGGGAGGTCAACAGACCCAGTACTTC.

The chain joins TRBV12-5 to TRBJ2-2; 11 bases line up with TRBD2. Germline CDR1 reads LGHNT; CDR2 reads FRNRAP. This CDR3 is built from 16 residues. V lost 6 bases and J lost 3; bases outside the gene matches: 6. The CDR3 nucleotides are TGTGCTAGTGGCTCCCTAGCGGGGGGTTACACCGGGGAGCTGTTTTTT. It codes for CASGSLAGGYTGELFF.

The V and J genes are TRBV5-6 and TRBJ1-2, with D tentatively TRBD1 (5 bases). Germline V gives CDR1 SGHDT, CDR2 YYEEEE. V lost 3 bases to trimming and J lost 7 bases, with 16 bases between them. The CDR3 has 14 amino acids. The CDR3 sequence: CASSWGGLVGGYTF. The CDR3 coding sequence is TGTGCCAGCAGCTGGGGGGGTTTGGTTGGTGGCTACACCTTC. Combining the CDR3 with reference TRBV5-6 and TRBJ1-2 gives the whole variable domain DAGVTQSPTHLIKTRGQQVTLRCSPKSGHDTVSWYQQALGQGPQFIFQYYEEEERQRGNFPDRFSGHQFPNYSSELNVNALLLGDSALYLCASSWGGLVGGYTFGSGTRLTVV.